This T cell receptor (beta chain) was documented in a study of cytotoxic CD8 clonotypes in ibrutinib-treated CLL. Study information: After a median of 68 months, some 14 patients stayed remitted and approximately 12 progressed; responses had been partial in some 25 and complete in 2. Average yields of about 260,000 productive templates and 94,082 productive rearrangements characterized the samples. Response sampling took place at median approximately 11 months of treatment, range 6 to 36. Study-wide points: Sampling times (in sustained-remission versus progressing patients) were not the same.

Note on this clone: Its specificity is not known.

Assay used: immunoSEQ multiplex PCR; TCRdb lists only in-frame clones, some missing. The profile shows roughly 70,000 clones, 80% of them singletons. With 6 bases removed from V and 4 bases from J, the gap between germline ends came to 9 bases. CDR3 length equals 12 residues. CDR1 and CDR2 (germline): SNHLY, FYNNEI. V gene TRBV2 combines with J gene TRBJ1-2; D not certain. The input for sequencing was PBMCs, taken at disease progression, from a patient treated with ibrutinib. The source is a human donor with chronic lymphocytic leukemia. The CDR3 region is CASRQIGYGYTF. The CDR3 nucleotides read TGTGCCAGCAGGCAGATAGGCTATGGCTACACCTTC. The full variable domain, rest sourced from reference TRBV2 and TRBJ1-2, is EPEVTQTPSHQVTQMGQEVILRCVPISNHLYFYWYRQILGQKVEFLVSFYNNEISEKSEIFDDQFSVERPDGSNFTLKIRSTKLEDSAMYFCASRQIGYGYTFGSGTRLTVV.